This T cell receptor (beta chain) derives from a study of T cell changes during pregnancy in multiple sclerosis. Profiling relied on immunoSEQ multiplex PCR, and the TCRdb table lists in-frame clones only, not all of them. This sample has some 30,000 clones, with roughly 89% found just once. The CDR3 spans 15 residues. Germline V gene lookup returns CDR1 MDHEN and CDR2 SYDVKM. Trimming removed 3 bases from V and 7 bases from J; junction bases left unmatched: 6. The J gene is TRBJ2-2, the V gene TRBV28; 9 bases match TRBD2. The input for sequencing was CD8+ T cells from peripheral blood mononuclear cells, taken before pregnancy. The receptor's source is a female donor with multiple sclerosis, enrolled in a pregnancy study. The CDR3: CASSLRGGVIGELFF. The CDR3 DNA reads TGTGCCAGCAGTTTGCGCGGGGGGGTCATCGGGGAGCTGTTTTTT.